The 21 T cell receptor beta chains given below trace back to one sample, sequenced in a study of blood T cell repertoires in COVID-19. Clones were sequenced by immunoSEQ multiplex PCR, and TCRdb holds only the in-frame ones, with some missing. This sample has fewer than 110,000 clones; approximately 88% occur once, and the top ten carry approximately 6.8%. The material sequenced was peripheral blood. These receptors all come from a man in his fifties with active or convalescent COVID-19.

V is TRBV5-6 and J is TRBJ2-7, with 7 nucleotides matching TRBD1. Looked up from germline, CDR1 is SGHDT and CDR2 is YYEEEE. V was clipped by 6 bases and J by 3 bases; unmatched bases: 6. This CDR3 is 13 amino acids long. The CDR3 region is CASTVDRYYEQYF. DNA of the CDR3: TGTGCCAGCACCGTGGACAGGTACTACGAGCAGTACTTC. The full variable domain, completed using reference TRBV5-6 and TRBJ2-7, is DAGVTQSPTHLIKTRGQQVTLRCSPKSGHDTVSWYQQALGQGPQFIFQYYEEEERQRGNFPDRFSGHQFPNYSSELNVNALLLGDSALYLCASTVDRYYEQYFGPGTRLTVT.

The chain is built from TRBV4-1 and TRBJ2-7, with D possibly matching TRBD1 (6 bases). Trimming removed 4 bases at V and 1 base at J, with 14 bases between. The length of the CDR3 is 15 residues. Germline V gives CDR1 MGHRA, CDR2 YSYEKL. This CDR3 reads CASSRFSTGSYEQYF. In nucleotides, the CDR3 is TGCGCCAGCAGCCGATTTTCGACAGGTTCCTACGAGCAGTACTTC.

The rearrangement links TRBV5-6 to TRBJ2-7; 15 nucleotides match TRBD2. Losses at the gene ends were 0 bases for V and 0 bases for J; bases not matched to a gene: 7. Germline V gene data show CDR1 as SGHDT and CDR2 as YYEEEE. The CDR3 covers 19 residues. CDR3 in amino acids: CASSLAAGTSGRTSYEQYF. Here the CDR3 DNA reads TGTGCCAGCAGCTTGGCCGCCGGGACTAGCGGGAGGACCTCCTACGAGCAGTACTTC.

This chain links TRBV5-1 with TRBJ1-4, with a weak D call TRBD1 (6 bases). Germline values: CDR1 SGHRS, CDR2 YFSETQ. Trimming left V 2 bases short and J 5 bases short, with 16 bases between. CDR3 length equals 16 residues. The CDR3 loop is CASSFSIQGFNEKLFF. The CDR3 DNA reads TGCGCCAGCAGCTTCTCTATACAGGGATTCAATGAAAAACTGTTTTTT. The full variable domain, completed using reference TRBV5-1 and TRBJ1-4, is KAGVTQTPRYLIKTRGQQVTLSCSPISGHRSVSWYQQTPGQGLQFLFEYFSETQRNKGNFPGRFSGRQFSNSRSEMNVSTLELGDSALYLCASSFSIQGFNEKLFFGSGTQLSVL.

This clone was seen a handful of times. V is TRBV2 and J is TRBJ1-4; no clear D gene. Trimming stripped 7 bases from V and 7 bases from J, with 13 bases between. The CDR3 contains 13 residues. The germline V gene has CDR1 SNHLY and CDR2 FYNNEI. CDR3 protein: CASTWSQSEKLFF. In nucleotides, the CDR3 is TGTGCCAGCACTTGGTCACAGAGTGAAAAACTGTTTTTT.

The V and J genes are TRBV23-1 and TRBJ1-2, with 7 bases matching TRBD1. TRBV23-1 is sorted into the ORF group, with uncertain function. The CDR3 has 15 residues. Germline trimming cut 4 bases from V and 4 bases from J; bases unmatched to any gene: 9. CDR3: CASSLRDSLPYGYTF. CDR3 bases: TGCGCCAGCAGTCTTAGGGACAGCCTCCCCTATGGCTACACCTTC.

In its sample, this clone was seen a few times. V gene TRBV5-6 combines with J gene TRBJ1-3; D gene ambiguous. In germline, CDR1 is SGHDT, CDR2 YYEEEE. This CDR3 region has 15 residues. The V end was cut by 0 bases, the J end by 3 bases, with 10 bases between. The CDR3 coding sequence is TGTGCCAGCAGCTTGGCCTTCGAGGTTGGAAACACCATATATTTT. The encoded protein is CASSLAFEVGNTIYF.

The V gene is TRBV25-1, the J gene TRBJ1-4; D is perhaps TRBD1 (5 bases). V was cut by 2 bases and J by 5 bases, with 15 bases left in between. CDR3 length: 16 amino acids. Germline values: CDR1 MGHDK, CDR2 SYGVNS. CDR3 amino acids: CASSEGGGVPNEKLFF. CDR3 nucleotides: TGTGCCAGCAGTGAAGGGGGGGGAGTGCCAAATGAAAAACTGTTTTTT.

The chain joins TRBV6-6 to TRBJ2-7; 7 bases fit TRBD1. Germline CDR1 MNHNY, CDR2 SVGAGI (reference sequence). The CDR3 length is 14 residues. Trimming cost V 4 bases and J 6 bases; bases outside gene matches: 9. In DNA, the CDR3 is TGTGCCAGCAGTTTACACCGGGACAGCCTCGAGCAGTACTTC. Protein: CASSLHRDSLEQYF.

V usage is TRBV7-9 and J usage is TRBJ2-7; D not resolved. There are 12 residues in the CDR3. Deletions cut 3 bases from V and 0 bases from J, with 3 bases between. Per the germline V gene, CDR1 is SEHNR and CDR2 is FQNEAQ (reference sequence). The DNA of the CDR3 is TGTGCCAGCAGCTTGAGCTCCTACGAGCAGTACTTC. Protein product: CASSLSSYEQYF.

The V call is TRBV18, the J call TRBJ1-1; the D gene is possibly TRBD1 (5 bases). Germline V CDR1 and CDR2: KGHSH, LQKENI. Trimming removed 2 bases at V and 3 bases at J, with 10 bases between. The CDR3 contains 14 residues. CDR3 sequence reads: CASSPSQGDTEAFF. Written as DNA, the CDR3 is TGTGCCAGCTCACCAAGCCAGGGTGACACTGAAGCTTTCTTT.

The V call is TRBV5-1, the J call TRBJ2-7; D gene ambiguous. Trimming shortened V by 0 bases and J by 2 bases, and 12 bases separated the two germline ends. Germline CDR1 and CDR2: SGHRS and YFSETQ. The CDR3 is 15 residues long. This chain's CDR3 is CASSLGFGGTYEQYF. CDR3 DNA sequence: TGCGCCAGCAGCTTGGGGTTTGGCGGAACCTACGAGCAGTACTTC.

With respect to this clone: This same CDR3 is encoded by further DNA sequences in the sample. This sequence joins TRBV3-1 (or the pseudogene TRBV3-2) and TRBJ2-2, with D tentatively TRBD2 (6 bases). CDR1 is LGHDT and CDR2 is YNNKEL in the germline V gene (reference sequence). CDR3 length equals 14 residues. Trimming cost V 1 base and J 5 bases, with 8 bases left between them. Written as DNA, the CDR3 is TGTGCCAGCAGCCAAGGAGGAGGGACCGGGGAGCTGTTTTTT. Its protein is CASSQGGGTGELFF.

V gene TRBV28 combines with J gene TRBJ2-5; 14 bases are a match to TRBD2. V lost 4 bases and J lost 5; bases outside the gene matches: 3. Germline V gene data show CDR1 as MDHEN and CDR2 as SYDVKM. CDR3 size: 15 residues. The CDR3 protein is CASSSTSGRGETQYF. In DNA form, the CDR3 reads TGTGCCAGCAGTTCGACTAGCGGGAGGGGGGAGACCCAGTACTTC.

V is TRBV28 and J is TRBJ1-1; 9 positions match TRBD1. The CDR3 runs 13 residues. CDR1 MDHEN and CDR2 SYDVKM come from the germline V gene. V gave up 8 bases and J gave up 8 bases; unmatched junction bases: 9. The CDR3 sequence: CASYTGTGTEAFF. The CDR3 nucleotides read TGTGCCAGCTACACCGGGACAGGGACCGAAGCTTTCTTT.

This clone was observed once. V usage is TRBV9 and J usage is TRBJ2-1; TRBD2 agrees at 11 bases. The V segment lost 0 bases and the J segment 4 bases; nucleotides outside the gene matches: 9. Germline values: CDR1 SGDLS, CDR2 YYNGEE. The CDR3 has 18 residues. CDR3 sequence reads: CASSVELAGVSRYNEQFF. Written as DNA, the CDR3 is TGTGCCAGCAGCGTAGAACTAGCGGGAGTGAGTCGGTACAATGAGCAGTTCTTC.

This CDR3 reads CASSKRLGSGYGEQFF. CDR3 DNA sequence: TGTGCCAGCAGCAAACGTCTTGGCAGCGGCTACGGTGAGCAGTTCTTC. This chain connects TRBV21-1 to TRBJ2-1; TRBD2 was called by the table and not checked on the DNA. TRBV21-1 represents a pseudogene. This CDR3 is 16 amino acids long.

The chain couples TRBV28 to TRBJ1-4; D remains unclear. The ends were cut back, 6 bases at V and 8 bases at J, with 16 bases in the middle. Per germline, CDR1 MDHEN and CDR2 SYDVKM. This CDR3 region has 14 residues. The CDR3 spells CASRLGPGGEKLFF. The CDR3 DNA follows: TGTGCCAGCAGACTCGGCCCAGGTGGGGAAAAACTGTTTTTT.

The gene calls are TRBV7-9 and TRBJ1-4; D is uncertain. Trimming removed 2 bases at V and 3 bases at J, with 10 bases between. The CDR3 runs 15 residues. In germline, CDR1 is SEHNR, CDR2 FQNEAQ (reference sequence). The CDR3 DNA reads TGTGCCAGCAGCTTAAGCACTCAACCTAATGAAAAACTGTTTTTT. Translating gives CASSLSTQPNEKLFF.

The chain recombines TRBV12-3 or TRBV12-4 with TRBJ1-4, with D perhaps matching TRBD1 (5 bases). V was clipped by 3 bases and J by 5 bases, with 7 bases between them. The CDR3 sequence is 13 residues long. In nucleotides, the CDR3 is TGTGCCAGCAGTTTCAACAGGAATGAAAAACTGTTTTTT. Its protein is CASSFNRNEKLFF.

V and J are TRBV18 and TRBJ2-5, with a possible D match to TRBD1 (6 bases). V was cut by 5 bases and J by 2 bases, with 12 bases left in between. The CDR3 consists of 14 residues. Germline V gene data show CDR1 as KGHSH and CDR2 as LQKENI. The CDR3 loop reads CASSRFQGQETQYF. The CDR3 DNA is TGTGCCAGCTCAAGATTTCAGGGGCAAGAGACCCAGTACTTC.